The 30 T cell receptor beta chains listed next were all sequenced from one sample in a study of shared clonotypes between healthy human individuals. Sequencing was performed with immunoSEQ multiplex PCR; in TCRdb, only in-frame clones are kept and a portion is missing. The repertoire consists of 600,000 to 700,000 clones, with less than 80% occurring once and the leading ten covering around 2%. Sequencing input: memory CD4+ T cells sorted from blood. As for subset: CD45RA-negative fraction. These receptors all stem from a woman in her 30s in good health.

This chain uses TRBV27 with TRBJ1-2; D might be TRBD1 (5 bases). Germline CDR1 and CDR2: MNHEY and SMNVEV (reference sequence). Deletions cut 6 bases from V and 8 bases from J, with 19 bases between. The CDR3 has 14 residues. The chain's CDR3 is CASSNYGTQEGYTF. CDR3 bases: TGTGCCAGCAGCAATTACGGGACCCAGGAGGGCTACACCTTC.

This chain joins TRBV14 and TRBJ2-7; D possibly corresponds to TRBD1 (5 bases). CDR1 and CDR2 from the germline V gene are SGHDN and FVKESK. V was shortened by 6 bases and J by 1 base, with 10 bases between the two germline ends. This CDR3 is built from 13 residues. CDR3 sequence reads: CASRAQGSYEQYF. As DNA, the CDR3 is TGTGCCAGCAGAGCCCAGGGTTCCTACGAGCAGTACTTC. The whole variable domain, filled in from reference TRBV14 and TRBJ2-7, reads EAGVTQFPSHSVIEKGQTVTLRCDPISGHDNLYWYRRVMGKEIKFLLHFVKESKQDESGMPNNRFLAERTGGTYSTLKVQPAELEDSGVYFCASRAQGSYEQYFGPGTRLTVT.

The rearrangement uses TRBV5-1 and TRBJ1-3; 11 bases align to TRBD1. With 4 bases clipped from V and 0 bases from J, the junction kept 3 bases outside the gene matches. CDR1 is SGHRS and CDR2 is YFSETQ in the germline V gene. The CDR3 runs to 16 residues. The CDR3 DNA reads as TGCGCCAGCAGCACCGGGACAGGGGGCTCTGGAAACACCATATATTTT. This translates into CASSTGTGGSGNTIYF. Full variable domain (rest looked up from reference TRBV5-1 and TRBJ1-3): KAGVTQTPRYLIKTRGQQVTLSCSPISGHRSVSWYQQTPGQGLQFLFEYFSETQRNKGNFPGRFSGRQFSNSRSEMNVSTLELGDSALYLCASSTGTGGSGNTIYFGEGSWLTVV.

This clone was seen just once. The genes are TRBV5-1 and TRBJ2-7; 10 positions agree with TRBD2. The CDR3 is made up of 14 amino acids. Losses at the gene ends were 3 bases for V and 4 bases for J; bases not matched to a gene: 4. Germline V lookup: CDR1 SGHRS, CDR2 YFSETQ. CDR3 protein: CASSSSGSMYEQYF. CDR3 coding DNA: TGCGCCAGCAGCTCTAGCGGGAGTATGTACGAGCAGTACTTC.

This chain links TRBV27 with TRBJ1-4, with TRBD1 as a possible D gene (5 bases). The CDR3 covers 17 residues. CDR1 is MNHEY and CDR2 is SMNVEV in the germline V gene (reference sequence). V was cut by 6 bases and J by 0 bases, with 17 bases left in between. DNA for the CDR3: TGTGCCAGCAGCCGGGACGGGCGCCCTGCAACTAATGAAAAACTGTTTTTT. Translation: CASSRDGRPATNEKLFF.

This rearrangement joins TRBV28 to TRBJ1-4; possible D gene TRBD1, 5 bases. The CDR3 length is 14 residues. Per the germline V gene, CDR1 is MDHEN and CDR2 is SYDVKM. V dropped 3 bases and J dropped 4 bases, with 9 bases sitting between them. For the CDR3, the DNA is TGTGCCAGCAGTTTTGGGGGAAATAATGAAAAACTGTTTTTT. This gives the protein CASSFGGNNEKLFF. The whole variable domain, remainder taken from reference TRBV28 and TRBJ1-4, is DVKVTQSSRYLVKRTGEKVFLECVQDMDHENMFWYRQDPGLGLRLIYFSYDVKMKEKGDIPEGYSVSREKKERFSLILESASTNQTSMYLCASSFGGNNEKLFFGSGTQLSVL.

V and J are TRBV27 and TRBJ2-7, with 9 positions matching TRBD2. The CDR3 sequence is 17 residues long. V shed 5 bases and J 0 bases; nucleotides not matched to a gene: 11. Germline V gene data show CDR1 as MNHEY and CDR2 as SMNVEV (reference sequence). CDR3 protein: CASSPRTSEAFSYEQYF. CDR3 in DNA: TGTGCCAGCAGTCCACGGACTAGCGAGGCGTTCTCCTACGAGCAGTACTTC.

This clone is a singleton in its sample. V and J are TRBV19 and TRBJ1-1; D is unresolved. Per germline, CDR1 LNHDA and CDR2 SQIVND (reference sequence). This CDR3 comprises 13 residues. The V gene lost 1 base and the J gene lost 4 bases, with 7 bases spanning the gap. CDR3 nucleotide sequence: TGTGCCAGTAGTATAGCCATGGTCACTGAAGCTTTCTTT. This gives the protein CASSIAMVTEAFF.

The chain combines TRBV7-2 with TRBJ2-7; D not resolved. Deletions cut 3 bases from V and 0 bases from J, with 3 bases between. This CDR3 is built from 12 residues. From germline, CDR1 is SGHTA and CDR2 FQGNSA. The CDR3 bases are TGTGCCAGCAGCTTTACCTCCTACGAGCAGTACTTC. Encoded protein: CASSFTSYEQYF.

Remarks on this clone: This specimen includes other DNA sequences encoding the same CDR3. V is TRBV27 and J is TRBJ2-3; D not certain. Germline V lookup: CDR1 MNHEY, CDR2 SMNVEV (reference sequence). V was cut by 4 bases and J by 0 bases, with 5 bases left in between. This CDR3 is built from 13 residues. The CDR3 sequence is CASSSVSTDTQYF. As DNA, the CDR3 is TGTGCCAGCAGTTCGGTTAGCACAGATACGCAGTATTTT.

This sequence joins TRBV9 and TRBJ2-7, with 8 bases aligning to TRBD2. CDR3 size: 14 residues. The V segment lost 4 bases and the J segment 0 bases; nucleotides outside the gene matches: 3. Germline values: CDR1 SGDLS, CDR2 YYNGEE. The CDR3 loop reads CASSTSGFSYEQYF. CDR3 nucleotide sequence: TGTGCCAGCAGCACTAGCGGATTCTCCTACGAGCAGTACTTC.

This clone was counted ten times or more. V usage is TRBV28 and J usage is TRBJ2-3; 8 bases agree with TRBD2. Germline trimming cut 5 bases from V and 5 bases from J; bases unmatched to any gene: 3. Germline values: CDR1 MDHEN, CDR2 SYDVKM. This CDR3 comprises 13 residues. CDR3 bases: TGTGCCAGCAGTAGGACTAGCTTAGATACGCAGTATTTT. Protein product: CASSRTSLDTQYF.

This clone was seen a few times. The rearrangement uses TRBV29-1 and TRBJ1-3; D call uncertain. Trimming pared 5 bases from V and 8 bases from J, leaving 16 bases between. The CDR3 covers 13 residues. Germline V gene lookup returns CDR1 SQVTM and CDR2 ANQGSEA. The CDR3 nucleotides read TGCAGCGTTCATCCGTGGGCAGGAGACACCATATATTTT. Translated: CSVHPWAGDTIYF.

The chain couples TRBV30 to TRBJ2-1; 11 nucleotides agree with TRBD2. This CDR3 has 13 residues. V shed 7 bases, J shed 15 bases, and the junction held 14 bases outside the gene matches. Germline lookup yields CDR1 GTSNPN and CDR2 SVGIG (reference sequence). CDR3 nucleotide sequence: TGTGCCTACCGACTAGCGGGGAAGGGGGATCTGTTCTTC. Protein: CAYRLAGKGDLFF.

The CDR3 loop reads CASSLGSGAGNTIYF. The CDR3 DNA follows: TGTGCCAGCAGCTTGGGATCTGGAGCCGGAAACACCATATATTTT. This chain links TRBV5-4 with TRBJ1-3; no firm D call. The CDR3 consists of 15 residues. Germline assignment: CDR1 SGHNT and CDR2 YYREEE (reference sequence). The ends were cut back, 0 bases at V and 4 bases at J, with 11 bases in the middle. The whole variable domain, filled in from reference TRBV5-4 and TRBJ1-3, reads ETGVTQSPTHLIKTRGQQVTLRCSSQSGHNTVSWYQQALGQGPQFIFQYYREEENGRGNFPPRFSGLQFPNYSSELNVNALELDDSALYLCASSLGSGAGNTIYFGEGSWLTVV.

This rearrangement joins TRBV2 to TRBJ1-1; the D is unclear. The V and J ends lost 5 bases and 4 bases respectively, with 11 bases between them. This CDR3 has 13 residues. Per germline, CDR1 SNHLY and CDR2 FYNNEI. CDR3 nucleotide sequence: TGTGCCAGCAGTCTAGAGGGTGGCACTGAAGCTTTCTTT. Its protein product is CASSLEGGTEAFF.

This chain links TRBV6-1 with TRBJ1-5; weak D call: TRBD1 (5 bases). This CDR3 region has 14 residues. CDR1 and CDR2 (germline): MNHNS, SASEGT. Trimming pared 1 base from V and 6 bases from J, leaving 10 bases between. The CDR3 DNA is TGTGCCAGCAGTGAAGTAGCGGGGGTTCAGCCCCAGCATTTT. This translates into CASSEVAGVQPQHF.

This chain uses TRBV2 with TRBJ1-5, with TRBD1 as a possible D gene (5 bases). This CDR3 comprises 14 residues. The V end lost 9 bases, the J end lost 1 base, and 13 bases lay between the germline ends. CDR1 is SNHLY, CDR2 FYNNEI, per germline. In DNA, the CDR3 is TGTGCCAGTCAGAATGGGGGAAGCAATCAGCCCCAGCATTTT. Translated, it gives CASQNGGSNQPQHF. The whole variable domain, remainder taken from reference TRBV2 and TRBJ1-5, is EPEVTQTPSHQVTQMGQEVILRCVPISNHLYFYWYRQILGQKVEFLVSFYNNEISEKSEIFDDQFSVERPDGSNFTLKIRSTKLEDSAMYFCASQNGGSNQPQHFGDGTRLSIL.

This chain connects TRBV28 to TRBJ2-4, with TRBD2 identical over 8 bases. Germline V gives CDR1 MDHEN, CDR2 SYDVKM. After removal of 4 bases from V and 0 bases from J, the junction contained 8 bases not matched to a gene. The CDR3 loop spans 17 amino acids. DNA of the CDR3: TGTGCCAGCAGTTGGTCGGGAGGGAACCTAGCCAAAAACATTCAGTACTTC. It translates to CASSWSGGNLAKNIQYF.

V and J are TRBV4-1 and TRBJ1-4; D uncertain. Deletions cut 0 bases from V and 8 bases from J, with 7 bases between. This CDR3 is built from 13 residues. In germline, CDR1 is MGHRA, CDR2 YSYEKL. The CDR3 bases are TGCGCCAGCAGCCAAGAGAGAGAGGAAAAACTGTTTTTT. It yields the protein CASSQEREEKLFF.

This sequence joins TRBV6-5 and TRBJ2-5; D possibly corresponds to TRBD1 (5 bases). Germline-derived CDR1 and CDR2 are MNHEY and SVGAGI. The CDR3 has 12 residues. The CDR3 DNA follows: TGTGCTAGCCGAGGCAGGGTAGAGACCCAGTACTTC. It yields the protein CASRGRVETQYF.

The chain has TRBV5-1 and TRBJ2-1, with 12 bases identical to TRBD2. V trimming: 4 bases; J trimming: 6 bases; junction bases outside the gene matches: 11. Germline lookup yields CDR1 SGHRS and CDR2 YFSETQ. The CDR3 is 17 residues long. CDR3 nucleotides: TGCGCCAGCAGCCACCTAGCGGGAGGGCCTTGGGCCAATGAGCAGTTCTTC. It translates to CASSHLAGGPWANEQFF.

The genes are TRBV27 and TRBJ1-2; no clear D gene. CDR3 length: 15 residues. Trimming stripped 8 bases from V and 4 bases from J, with 20 bases between. The germline V gene has CDR1 MNHEY and CDR2 SMNVEV (reference sequence). The CDR3 protein is CASSPAGSTIYGYTF. In DNA form, the CDR3 reads TGTGCCAGCTCACCAGCAGGATCCACGATCTATGGCTACACCTTC.

Points on this clone: In the same sample, other DNA sequences code for this CDR3. This chain links TRBV5-1 with TRBJ2-7; D might be TRBD2 (6 bases). From germline, CDR1 is SGHRS and CDR2 YFSETQ. The CDR3 runs 14 residues. Trimming removed 4 bases from V and 1 base from J, with 12 bases in between. In DNA, the CDR3 is TGCGCCAGCAGCCTAGGGACTTCTTCCTACGAGCAGTACTTC. It is translated as CASSLGTSSYEQYF.

This clone showed up many times. The V call is TRBV6-6, the J call TRBJ1-3; 8 bases line up with TRBD1. Per germline, CDR1 MNHNY and CDR2 SVGAGI (reference sequence). This CDR3 has 15 amino acids. V shed 1 base and J 8 bases; nucleotides not matched to a gene: 7. The CDR3 is CASSYFTGTGDTIYF. CDR3 nucleotide sequence: TGTGCCAGCAGTTACTTTACCGGGACAGGAGACACCATATATTTT.

The V call is TRBV2, the J call TRBJ1-5, with D possibly matching TRBD1 (5 bases). V lost 6 bases and J 5 bases, leaving 14 bases between the germline ends. The CDR3 is 14 residues long. Per germline, CDR1 SNHLY and CDR2 FYNNEI. CDR3 protein: CASRRNTGDQPQHF. The DNA for the CDR3 is TGTGCCAGCAGGAGGAATACGGGGGATCAGCCCCAGCATTTT. Looking up the rest from reference TRBV2 and TRBJ1-5 gives the full variable domain: EPEVTQTPSHQVTQMGQEVILRCVPISNHLYFYWYRQILGQKVEFLVSFYNNEISEKSEIFDDQFSVERPDGSNFTLKIRSTKLEDSAMYFCASRRNTGDQPQHFGDGTRLSIL.

The chain uses TRBV18 and TRBJ2-5, with D unresolved. The CDR3 extends over 13 amino acids. V was trimmed by 3 bases and J by 4 bases, leaving 9 bases between them. Germline V CDR1 and CDR2: KGHSH, LQKENI. The CDR3 here is CASSPSDRETQYF. Written as DNA, the CDR3 is TGTGCCAGCTCACCTTCGGACCGAGAGACCCAGTACTTC.

This clone has a handful of counts. Other DNA variants within this sample encode the same CDR3. The rearrangement links TRBV28 to TRBJ2-3; tentatively, D is TRBD1 or TRBD2 (5 bases each). CDR1 MDHEN and CDR2 SYDVKM come from the germline V gene. Trimming took off 4 bases at V and 1 base at J, with 9 bases between the two ends. This CDR3 has 14 amino acids. As DNA, the CDR3 is TGTGCCAGCAGTTCTAGGGACGGCACAGATACGCAGTATTTT. This sequence encodes CASSSRDGTDTQYF. The variable domain in full, with the rest retrieved from reference TRBV28 and TRBJ2-3, is DVKVTQSSRYLVKRTGEKVFLECVQDMDHENMFWYRQDPGLGLRLIYFSYDVKMKEKGDIPEGYSVSREKKERFSLILESASTNQTSMYLCASSSRDGTDTQYFGPGTRLTVL.

This rearrangement joins TRBV19 to TRBJ1-3; TRBD1 is a possible D gene (5 bases). The germline V and J ends were trimmed by 1 base and 0 bases, with 7 bases remaining between them. This CDR3 region has 15 residues. Germline V gives CDR1 LNHDA, CDR2 SQIVND (reference sequence). The CDR3 is CASSIGQLSGNTIYF. CDR3 nucleotide sequence: TGTGCCAGTAGTATAGGACAGCTCTCTGGAAACACCATATATTTT.

The chain recombines TRBV11-3 with TRBJ2-1; TRBD2 matches 8 bases. The CDR3 loop spans 15 amino acids. CDR1 is SGHNT and CDR2 is YENEEA in the germline V gene. The trim removed 3 bases at V and 9 bases at J, leaving 10 bases unmatched. The DNA for the CDR3 is TGTGCCAGCAGCTTCTCCGGGACTAGTATGGGTGAGCAGTTCTTC. Protein: CASSFSGTSMGEQFF.